The 13 T cell receptor beta chains listed next were all sequenced from one sample in a study of cytomegalovirus exposure and HLA in healthy donors. Both 60 Vbeta primers and 13 Jbeta primers went into the PCR. TCRdb's copy holds only in-frame clones and misses some; the assay was immunoSEQ multiplex PCR. Among some 120,000 clones, 60% to 70% were seen once, and the ten largest hold less than 9.5%. Sequenced material: PBMCs. Every receptor here comes from a woman aged 40 to 50 in good health and CMV-seropositive.

The sample holds a few counts of this clone. The chain couples TRBV6-1 to TRBJ1-5; a weak D match, TRBD1 (6 bases). V shed 6 bases and J shed 3 bases, with 15 bases lying between them. Germline CDR1 is MNHNS and CDR2 is SASEGT. CDR3 length: 15 amino acids. The CDR3 region has the DNA TGTGCCAGCAGGCCACAGGGTGTACTCAATCAGCCCCAGCATTTT. Protein sequence: CASRPQGVLNQPQHF.

The rearrangement joins TRBV4-3 to TRBJ2-1, with 7 bases that match TRBD2. After removal of 4 bases from V and 8 bases from J, the junction contained 11 bases not matched to a gene. The CDR3 runs 15 residues. Germline V gene sequence: CDR1 LGHNA, CDR2 YSLEER. The CDR3 here is CASSPRLAEWDEQFF. CDR3 in DNA: TGCGCCAGCAGCCCTCGCCTAGCGGAGTGGGATGAGCAGTTCTTC.

The CDR3 protein is CASSQTGSPRFVDSTGELFF. DNA for the CDR3: TGCGCCAGCAGCCAGACAGGGTCGCCTAGATTCGTAGATTCTACCGGGGAGCTGTTTTTT. The chain is built from TRBV4-3 and TRBJ2-2; TRBD1 aligns across 7 bases. This CDR3 spans 20 amino acids. CDR1 is LGHNA and CDR2 is YSLEER in the germline V gene. Unmatched junction bases numbered 21, after V lost 3 bases and J lost 5 bases.

This clone appeared a few times. The chain recombines TRBV4-2 with TRBJ2-1; possibly TRBD2 for D (6 bases). Germline loops: CDR1 LGHNA, CDR2 YNFKEQ. V shed 2 bases and J shed 8 bases, with 16 bases lying between them. This CDR3 is 15 amino acids long. CDR3 amino acids: CASSQLPGLGYEQFF. The DNA of the CDR3 is TGTGCCAGCAGCCAACTCCCGGGACTGGGTTATGAGCAGTTCTTC.

The V call is TRBV11-2, the J call TRBJ2-2, with 7 bases that match TRBD2. The V and J ends lost 3 bases and 4 bases, in that order; junction bases with no gene match: 5. Germline V CDR1 and CDR2: SGHAT, FQNNGV. The CDR3 is 15 amino acids. As DNA, the CDR3 is TGTGCCAGCAGCTTCTCGGGGAGGGGCACCGGGGAGCTGTTTTTT. Translated, it gives CASSFSGRGTGELFF.

The rearrangement links TRBV27 to TRBJ1-5; TRBD1 aligns across 10 bases. The ends lost 5 bases at V and 5 bases at J; junction bases unmatched: 12. The germline CDR1 and CDR2 sequences are MNHEY and SMNVEV (reference sequence). This CDR3 has 17 residues. CDR3 nucleotide sequence: TGTGCCAGCAGTAGCGTCCAACCCGGGACAGGGGATCAGCCCCAGCATTTT. The encoded protein is CASSSVQPGTGDQPQHF.

J is TRBJ2-1 and V is TRBV2, with 10 bases lining up with TRBD2. The CDR3 is 14 residues long. The V gene end was trimmed by 4 bases and the J gene end by 8 bases; junction bases not matched to a gene: 5. Germline CDR1 and CDR2: SNHLY and FYNNEI. The CDR3 sequence is CASSGSSGSYEQFF. CDR3 nucleotide sequence: TGTGCCAGCAGTGGGTCTAGCGGGAGCTATGAGCAGTTCTTC.

For this clone: Other DNA sequences from this sample encode an identical CDR3 as well. The chain links TRBV11-2 to TRBJ2-1, with a possible D match to TRBD2 (5 bases). Germline assignment: CDR1 SGHAT and CDR2 FQNNGV. The CDR3 extends over 11 amino acids. Trimming took 5 bases from V and 7 from J, leaving 6 bases between them. CDR3 amino acids: CASSLANEQFF. For the CDR3, the DNA is TGTGCCAGCAGCCTAGCAAATGAGCAGTTCTTC.

With regard to this clone: Relative to the germline gene, one junction end is altered; a read error may explain this. This sequence joins TRBV7-9 and TRBJ2-7, with TRBD1 matching over 8 bases. Germline V gene lookup returns CDR1 SEHNR and CDR2 FQNEAQ (reference sequence). This CDR3 comprises 15 residues. The CDR3: CSSSPRTGSSYEQYF. CDR3 sequence (DNA): TGTTCCAGCAGCCCCCGGACAGGGAGCTCCTACGAGCAGTACTTC.

This clone was detected only a few times. The chain uses TRBV7-9 and TRBJ1-1; D uncertain. CDR1 SEHNR and CDR2 FQNEAQ come from the germline V gene (reference sequence). CDR3 length: 16 residues. The V gene lost 1 base and the J gene lost 1 base, with 13 bases spanning the gap. CDR3 in amino acids: CASSLGSGAENTEAFF. Written as DNA, the CDR3 is TGTGCCAGCAGCTTAGGATCCGGAGCGGAGAACACTGAAGCTTTCTTT.

This sequence joins TRBV5-1 and TRBJ2-5; D gene unclear. This CDR3 has 12 residues. Trimming shortened V by 4 bases and J by 0 bases, and 4 bases separated the two germline ends. Germline lookup yields CDR1 SGHRS and CDR2 YFSETQ. The CDR3 reads CASSPNQETQYF. The CDR3 DNA reads TGCGCCAGCAGCCCAAACCAAGAGACCCAGTACTTC.

The chain couples TRBV27 to TRBJ1-1; D perhaps matches TRBD1 (5 bases). This CDR3 spans 13 amino acids. V was pared by 4 bases and J by 1 base, with 7 bases between. Germline V lookup: CDR1 MNHEY, CDR2 SMNVEV (reference sequence). Written as DNA, the CDR3 is TGTGCCAGCAGTTATGGACAGAACACTGAAGCTTTCTTT. Its protein is CASSYGQNTEAFF.

This chain connects TRBV27 to TRBJ2-6; TRBD1 aligns across 8 bases. The germline V gene encodes CDR1 MNHEY and CDR2 SMNVEV (reference sequence). V lost 8 bases, J lost 3 bases, and 9 bases stayed unmatched. This CDR3 contains 16 residues. The CDR3 region has the DNA TGTGCCAGCCACGGTTGGACAGGGAATGGGGCCAACGTCCTGACTTTC. Translating it yields CASHGWTGNGANVLTF.